Listed below are T cell receptor beta chains from one sample, sequenced in a study of blood T cell repertoires in COVID-19. Measured with immunoSEQ multiplex PCR; TCRdb has only the in-frame clones, and not every one. This table has approximately 210,000 clones, 80% to 85% appearing once. Sequencing was performed on PBMCs or T cells enriched from blood (not recorded which). The receptors were sampled from a woman in her fifties or sixties with acute COVID-19. CDR3s include the opening cysteine and the closing phenylalanine or tryptophan. A D gene is named only where the DNA matches it firmly.

>TRBJ2-2|TRBD1|TRBV25-1
TGTGCCAGCTACGGACAGGGGGTCCCCGGGGAGCTGTTTTTT
CASYGQGVPGELFF
>TRBJ1-5|TRBD1|TRBV6-2/TRBV6-3
TGTGCCAGCAGTTTTTCCCTCGGGCAGGGGGGAGGTCAGCCCCAGCATTTT
CASSFSLGQGGGQPQHF
>TRBJ2-3|NA|TRBV7-2
TGTGCCGGCAAGCCCTATTCCACAGATACGCAGTATTTT
CAGKPYSTDTQYF
>TRBJ2-7|TRBD1|TRBV4-1
TGCGCCAGCAGCCAAGTTCGGGACAGTTTTATCGGGCAGTACTTC
CASSQVRDSFIGQYF
>TRBJ2-1|TRBD2|TRBV5-3
TGTGCCAGACCTCTAACCGGGACTAACCTGTCGAGCTCCTACAATGAGCAGTTCTTC
CARPLTGTNLSSSYNEQFF
>TRBJ1-6|NA|TRBV9
TGTGCCAGCAGCCGTGAGGAGAATTCACCCCTCCACTTT
CASSREENSPLHF
>TRBJ2-7|TRBD1|TRBV28
TGTGCCAGCAGTTTCTCGGGACAGGGGGCAGGCGAGCAGTACTTC
CASSFSGQGAGEQYF
>TRBJ1-1|TRBD1|TRBV5-1
TGCGCCAGCAGCTCCGCAGGGGGCGACGCTTTCTTT
CASSSAGGDAFF
>TRBJ2-3|TRBD1|TRBV7-2
TGTGCCAGCAGCTTAGCCGGGACAGGGGGCGCAGATACGCAGTATTTT
CASSLAGTGGADTQYF
>TRBJ2-5|NA|TRBV19
TGTGCCAGTAGTACCCTCACCCGCGGGACTTTTGTTACGTACCAAGAGACCCAGTACTTC
CASSTLTRGTFVTYQETQYF
>TRBJ2-5|NA|TRBV19
TGTGCCAGTAGTCCAACAGGGGGGGTAGAGACCCAGTACTTC
CASSPTGGVETQYF
>TRBJ1-2|NA|TRBV7-8
TGTGCCAGCAGCTTAAGGGTGGGGCAGGGAAGGGACTATGGCTACACCTTC
CASSLRVGQGRDYGYTF
>TRBJ2-1|NA|TRBV6-5
TGTGCCAGCAGTTATGAGATTAGCTCCTACAATGAGCAGTTCTTC
CASSYEISSYNEQFF
>TRBJ2-7|TRBD2|TRBV4-2
TGTGCCAGCAGTTTAGCGCTAGCGGGGGGGCCCGAGCAGTACTTC
CASSLALAGGPEQYF
>TRBJ1-2|NA|TRBV7-3
TGTGCCAGCAGCTCAGGGAATGGCTACACCTTC
CASSSGNGYTF